The sample holds a few counts of the clone carrying this TCR beta chain. This sample was included in a study of T cell changes during pregnancy in multiple sclerosis. The table came from immunoSEQ multiplex PCR; TCRdb's copy has only in-frame clones and leaves some out. Of about 59,000 clones listed, roughly 94% are singletons. Germline trimming cut 4 bases from V and 4 bases from J; bases unmatched to any gene: 9. The CDR3 extends over 14 amino acids. The germline CDR1 and CDR2 sequences are GTSNPN and SVGIG (reference sequence). Material: CD8+ T cells from peripheral blood mononuclear cells, obtained after pregnancy. The rearrangement uses TRBV30 and TRBJ1-1; 7 bases line up with TRBD1. This receptor was taken from a female donor with multiple sclerosis, enrolled in a pregnancy study. CDR3 loop: CAWTLGQGVTEAFF. In nucleotides, the CDR3 is TGTGCCTGGACCCTGGGGCAGGGGGTCACTGAAGCTTTCTTT. The entire variable domain, with the rest obtained from reference TRBV30 and TRBJ1-1, is as follows: SQTIHQWPATLVQPVGSPLSLECTVEGTSNPNLYWYRQAAGRGLQLLFYSVGIGQISSEVPQNLSASRPQDRQFILSSKKLLLSDSGFYLCAWTLGQGVTEAFFGQGTRLTVV.